This T cell receptor (beta chain) was sequenced for a study of control samples from healthy donors and cancer patients. Repertoires were generated with immunoSEQ multiplex PCR, while TCRdb's copy carries only in-frame clones and drops some. Of some 76,000 clones listed, approximately 88% are singletons. Germline trimming cut 6 bases from V and 4 bases from J; bases unmatched to any gene: 11. This CDR3 has 16 residues. The germline gives CDR1 SNHLY, CDR2 FYNNEI. This sequence was found in a woman aged 45 to 65 with colorectal cancer. V usage is TRBV2 and J usage is TRBJ2-3; TRBD2 matches 9 bases. The sample comprised PBMCs. CDR3 nucleotides: TGTGCCAGCAGAACCCCGAGCGGGGGGCGATCAGATACGCAGTATTTT. Its translation is CASRTPSGGRSDTQYF.